The 27 T cell receptor beta chains below were found in one sample sequenced in a study of shared clonotypes between healthy human individuals. Method: immunoSEQ multiplex PCR; TCRdb's copy keeps in-frame clones and lacks some. The data hold over 400,000 clones, with around four fifths observed a single time. Sequencing input: PBMCs. The receptors shown here come from a woman between 40 and 55 years old in good health. Some clones in this sample may be carry-over from other donors' samples.

This clone occurred many times. The V gene is TRBV5-1, the J gene TRBJ2-2, with 8 bases matching TRBD1. V lost 6 bases to trimming and J lost 7 bases; unmatched junction nucleotides: 8. Germline V lookup: CDR1 SGHRS, CDR2 YFSETQ. The CDR3 has 14 amino acids. CDR3 residues: CASTPDRAGGELFF. The CDR3 DNA reads as TGCGCCAGCACCCCGGACAGGGCTGGCGGGGAGCTGTTTTTT. The complete variable domain, with remaining parts taken from reference TRBV5-1 and TRBJ2-2, reads KAGVTQTPRYLIKTRGQQVTLSCSPISGHRSVSWYQQTPGQGLQFLFEYFSETQRNKGNFPGRFSGRQFSNSRSEMNVSTLELGDSALYLCASTPDRAGGELFFGEGSRLTVL.

This clone was seen more than once but under ten times. The chain uses TRBV19 and TRBJ2-3; D possibly corresponds to TRBD2 (6 bases). Germline CDR1 reads LNHDA; CDR2 reads SQIVND (reference sequence). The CDR3 loop spans 14 amino acids. Trimming cost V 5 bases and J 5 bases, with 14 bases left between them. CDR3 amino acids: CASSPLLRGDTQYF. In DNA, the CDR3 is TGTGCCAGTAGTCCCCTCCTGCGGGGAGATACGCAGTATTTT. Looking up the rest from reference TRBV19 and TRBJ2-3 gives the full variable domain: DGGITQSPKYLFRKEGQNVTLSCEQNLNHDAMYWYRQDPGQGLRLIYYSQIVNDFQKGDIAEGYSVSREKKESFPLTVTSAQKNPTAFYLCASSPLLRGDTQYFGPGTRLTVL.

The chain combines TRBV5-4 with TRBJ1-5; TRBD1 might be the D (6 bases). V lost 3 bases and J 9 bases, leaving 13 bases between the germline ends. Germline V lookup: CDR1 SGHNT, CDR2 YYREEE (reference sequence). This CDR3 has 13 residues. The CDR3 reads CASSYQGRGPQHF. The CDR3 region has the DNA TGTGCCAGCAGCTATCAGGGGAGGGGGCCCCAGCATTTT.

As regards this clone: It may be a read error: a sequence one base away is much more abundant. This chain's CDR3 is CSARETGKGANYGYTF. The CDR3 region has the DNA TGCAGCGCTCGTGAAACAGGGAAAGGAGCTAACTATGGCTACACCTTC. V and J are TRBV29-1 and TRBJ1-2, with D tentatively TRBD1 (6 bases). Trimming stripped 7 bases from V and 0 bases from J, with 21 bases between. This CDR3 contains 16 residues. Per the germline V gene, CDR1 is SQVTM and CDR2 is ANQGSEA.

The chain joins TRBV5-4 to TRBJ2-1; D not resolved. This CDR3 has 13 amino acids. In germline, CDR1 is SGHNT, CDR2 YYREEE (reference sequence). V lost 4 bases and J lost 5, with 10 bases in between. Written as DNA, the CDR3 is TGTGCCAGCAGCACGAGGTCGGACAATGAGCAGTTCTTC. Amino acid sequence: CASSTRSDNEQFF.

The rearrangement uses TRBV7-3 and TRBJ2-2; no clear D gene. Trimming took off 2 bases at V and 1 base at J, with 5 bases between the two ends. This CDR3 comprises 14 residues. Germline V gene lookup returns CDR1 SGHTA and CDR2 FQGTGA. CDR3: CASSLLENTGELFF. In DNA form, the CDR3 reads TGTGCCAGCAGCTTACTGGAGAACACCGGGGAGCTGTTTTTT.

The rearrangement links TRBV7-2 to TRBJ1-1, with D perhaps TRBD1 (5 bases). The ends were cut back, 2 bases at V and 5 bases at J, with 12 bases in the middle. Germline lookup yields CDR1 SGHTA and CDR2 FQGNSA. The CDR3 covers 14 residues. The CDR3 spells CASSLSRVSTEAFF. DNA for the CDR3: TGTGCCAGCAGCTTAAGCAGGGTTAGTACTGAAGCTTTCTTT.

This clone has just a few counts. J is TRBJ2-7 and V is TRBV9, with D possibly matching TRBD1 (6 bases). V dropped 0 bases and J dropped 3 bases, with 13 bases sitting between them. The CDR3 extends over 15 amino acids. Germline V gene lookup returns CDR1 SGDLS and CDR2 YYNGEE. CDR3 loop: CASSVGSGAVYEQYF. Written as DNA, the CDR3 is TGTGCCAGCAGCGTAGGTTCAGGGGCGGTCTACGAGCAGTACTTC.

The chain carries TRBV4-1 and TRBJ1-5; no clear D gene. The germline CDR1 and CDR2 sequences are MGHRA and YSYEKL. The CDR3 runs 15 residues. The germline V and J ends were trimmed by 0 bases and 1 base, with 7 bases remaining between them. DNA for the CDR3: TGCGCCAGCAGCCAAGATGTGAGGAGCAATCAGCCCCAGCATTTT. Its protein is CASSQDVRSNQPQHF.

The chain carries TRBV19 and TRBJ1-1; 8 bases align to TRBD1. V was clipped by 7 bases and J by 1 base; unmatched bases: 14. The germline CDR1 and CDR2 sequences are LNHDA and SQIVND (reference sequence). The CDR3 length is 17 residues. The CDR3 reads CASTNPRVDRANTEAFF. The CDR3 nucleotides read TGTGCCAGTACCAATCCCCGCGTGGACAGGGCGAACACTGAAGCTTTCTTT.

The J gene is TRBJ1-1, the V gene TRBV29-1; 7 bases match TRBD1. The V gene's germline CDR1 is SQVTM and CDR2 ANQGSEA. The CDR3 consists of 14 residues. Unmatched junction bases numbered 7, after V lost 6 bases and J lost 0 bases. CDR3 sequence: CSVTGDNMNTEAFF. The CDR3 region has the DNA TGCAGCGTAACAGGGGATAACATGAACACTGAAGCTTTCTTT. The whole variable domain, remainder taken from reference TRBV29-1 and TRBJ1-1, is SAVISQKPSRDICQRGTSLTIQCQVDSQVTMMFWYRQQPGQSLTLIATANQGSEATYESGFVIDKFPISRPNLTFSTLTVSNMSPEDSSIYLCSVTGDNMNTEAFFGQGTRLTVV.

The V gene is TRBV5-1, the J gene TRBJ2-7; D is undetermined. CDR3 size: 14 residues. V shed 4 bases and J shed 3 bases, with 14 bases lying between them. Germline values: CDR1 SGHRS, CDR2 YFSETQ. The CDR3 is CASSTAGPDYEQYF. Here the CDR3 DNA reads TGCGCCAGCAGCACCGCCGGACCCGACTACGAGCAGTACTTC.

Only one count was recorded for this clone. The J gene is TRBJ1-1, the V gene TRBV2, with D possibly TRBD1 on 5 matching bases. The germline CDR1 and CDR2 sequences are SNHLY and FYNNEI. The CDR3 spans 14 residues. Trimming removed 5 bases from V and 1 base from J, with 11 bases in between. DNA for the CDR3: TGTGCCAGCAGTTTCGACAGAAAGAACACTGAAGCTTTCTTT. Its translation is CASSFDRKNTEAFF. Variable domain in full (rest from reference TRBV2 and TRBJ1-1): EPEVTQTPSHQVTQMGQEVILRCVPISNHLYFYWYRQILGQKVEFLVSFYNNEISEKSEIFDDQFSVERPDGSNFTLKIRSTKLEDSAMYFCASSFDRKNTEAFFGQGTRLTVV.

This clone was picked up a small number of times. V gene TRBV4-1 combines with J gene TRBJ1-2; possible D gene TRBD1, 6 bases. Trimming cost V 4 bases and J 0 bases, with 12 bases left between them. This CDR3 is built from 15 residues. The germline gives CDR1 MGHRA, CDR2 YSYEKL. CDR3 in amino acids: CASSPWTDSNYGYTF. CDR3 sequence (DNA): TGCGCCAGCAGCCCCTGGACAGACTCTAACTATGGCTACACCTTC.

This clone is a singleton in its sample. The chain is built from TRBV5-1 and TRBJ2-3, with TRBD2 matching over 15 bases. J lost 3 bases, V lost 4 bases, and 3 bases had no gene match. This CDR3 is built from 16 residues. CDR1 is SGHRS, CDR2 YFSETQ, per germline. The CDR3: CASSIGTSGRTDTQYF. The CDR3 DNA reads TGCGCCAGCAGCATCGGGACTAGCGGGAGGACAGATACGCAGTATTTT.

The chain recombines TRBV5-1 with TRBJ1-1; D is possibly TRBD1 (5 bases). Trimming stripped 0 bases from V and 2 bases from J, with 11 bases between. This CDR3 is built from 15 residues. Germline V gene data show CDR1 as SGHRS and CDR2 as YFSETQ. This CDR3 reads CASSLEGGVNTEAFF. CDR3 nucleotides: TGCGCCAGCAGCTTGGAAGGAGGGGTAAACACTGAAGCTTTCTTT.

The chain is built from TRBV2 and TRBJ1-2; perhaps TRBD1 as D (5 bases). The germline V gene has CDR1 SNHLY and CDR2 FYNNEI. The ends were cut back, 1 base at V and 6 bases at J, with 12 bases in the middle. The CDR3 runs to 14 residues. CDR3 amino acids: CASSEGWQGHGYTF. The CDR3 DNA follows: TGTGCCAGCAGTGAAGGATGGCAGGGCCATGGCTACACCTTC.

This chain uses TRBV7-2 with TRBJ2-3; the D is unclear. The CDR3 loop spans 14 amino acids. Germline V gene lookup returns CDR1 SGHTA and CDR2 FQGNSA. V lost 4 bases to trimming and J lost 0 bases, with 8 bases between them. The CDR3 reads CASSSLASTDTQYF. The CDR3 DNA reads as TGTGCCAGCAGCTCACTTGCTAGCACAGATACGCAGTATTTT.

This clone has just one count. The V gene is TRBV9, the J gene TRBJ2-2; 13 bases map to TRBD2. V was clipped by 1 base and J by 4 bases; unmatched bases: 7. This CDR3 is built from 18 residues. CDR1 and CDR2 (germline): SGDLS, YYNGEE. The CDR3 DNA sequence: TGTGCCAGCAGCGTACACCCGCGACTAGCGGGGGGCACCGGGGAGCTGTTTTTT. Translated: CASSVHPRLAGGTGELFF.

This chain links TRBV19 with TRBJ1-1; D is ambiguous. CDR1 and CDR2 (germline): LNHDA, SQIVND (reference sequence). The V and J ends lost 6 bases and 1 base respectively, with 9 bases between them. This CDR3 region has 13 residues. The CDR3 sequence: CASRRGWNTEAFF. As DNA, the CDR3 is TGTGCCAGTAGGAGAGGGTGGAACACTGAAGCTTTCTTT.

The chain carries TRBV27 and TRBJ1-2, with D unclear. Between the trimmed V and J ends, which lost 2 bases and 5 bases, there was a span of 21 bases. Germline V gene data show CDR1 as MNHEY and CDR2 as SMNVEV (reference sequence). The CDR3 contains 17 residues. The CDR3 nucleotides read TGTGCCAGCAGTTTAAGGGCCTTGGTTCCCGGCTCATATGGCTACACCTTC. Its protein is CASSLRALVPGSYGYTF.

V gene TRBV11-2 combines with J gene TRBJ2-2; TRBD2 might be the D (6 bases). V shed 1 base and J shed 4 bases, with 16 bases lying between them. CDR1 SGHAT and CDR2 FQNNGV come from the germline V gene. This CDR3 has 17 residues. The CDR3 reads CASSLVVSVGGTGELFF. The CDR3 coding sequence is TGTGCCAGCAGCTTAGTCGTCTCTGTGGGAGGCACCGGGGAGCTGTTTTTT.

This chain uses TRBV29-1 with TRBJ2-2; TRBD1 matches at 7 bases. CDR3 length: 16 amino acids. J gave up 0 bases and V 4 bases, and 8 bases lay outside the gene matches. The germline gives CDR1 SQVTM, CDR2 ANQGSEA. This CDR3 is CSVGGSQGANTGELFF. CDR3 DNA sequence: TGCAGCGTTGGCGGCAGTCAGGGGGCGAACACCGGGGAGCTGTTTTTT.

V and J are TRBV28 and TRBJ2-3; 8 bases map to TRBD2. This CDR3 spans 16 amino acids. Germline V gene data show CDR1 as MDHEN and CDR2 as SYDVKM. After removal of 6 bases from V and 0 bases from J, the junction contained 8 bases not matched to a gene. CDR3 sequence: CASSPTLAGSTDTQYF. DNA of the CDR3: TGTGCCAGCAGCCCTACCTTAGCGGGAAGCACAGATACGCAGTATTTT. The full variable domain, with the rest looked up from reference TRBV28 and TRBJ2-3, is DVKVTQSSRYLVKRTGEKVFLECVQDMDHENMFWYRQDPGLGLRLIYFSYDVKMKEKGDIPEGYSVSREKKERFSLILESASTNQTSMYLCASSPTLAGSTDTQYFGPGTRLTVL.

In DNA, the CDR3 is TGCGCCAGCAGCGGCCCGGGCAGGGCCGAGCAGTACTTC. Residues: CASSGPGRAEQYF. The V gene is TRBV5-1, the J gene TRBJ2-7; a weak D match, TRBD1 (5 bases). The V end lost 4 bases, the J end lost 6 bases, and 14 bases lay between the germline ends. Germline assignment: CDR1 SGHRS and CDR2 YFSETQ. The CDR3 length is 13 residues.

At least ten counts were recorded for this clone. V is TRBV6-6 and J is TRBJ1-1; possible D gene TRBD1, 5 bases. Trimming left V 6 bases short and J 1 base short, with 9 bases between. The CDR3 extends over 13 amino acids. Germline values: CDR1 MNHNY, CDR2 SVGAGI (reference sequence). The CDR3 loop reads CASSPTENTEAFF. The CDR3 nucleotides read TGTGCCAGCAGCCCGACAGAGAACACTGAAGCTTTCTTT.

There are a few counts of this clone. V usage is TRBV18 and J usage is TRBJ1-1; D gene unclear. The CDR3 length is 12 residues. Trimming stripped 2 bases from V and 3 bases from J, with 4 bases between. Germline loops: CDR1 KGHSH, CDR2 LQKENI. The DNA for the CDR3 is TGTGCCAGCTCACCATGGGACACTGAAGCTTTCTTT. Translated, it gives CASSPWDTEAFF.